This TCR beta chain comes out of a study of blood T cell repertoires in COVID-19 (TCRdb year 2020). Some background on the complete study: The collaborator samples originated in the United States, Italy and Spain and spanned the acute and convalescent phases of COVID-19. The prospective study material was composed of cDNA or gDNA derived from T cells, B-cell-depleted T cells, or PBMCs. The dataset comprised deeply sampled blood TCRbeta repertoires from subjects exposed to, actively infected with, or recovered from COVID-19. A freely available public database, intended as a resource for researchers studying the immune response to SARS-CoV-2, is where the repertoires were released. The samples were drawn from the first 160 participants of the ongoing ImmuneRACE study and from 950 to 1,500 subjects provided by 6 global collaborators. A de-identified subject ID, COVID-19 status, age in years and sex were almost always included in the sample metadata. HLA class I and class II types, where available, came from metadata supplied by the sample provider rather than from assay-based typing.

The immunoSEQ Assay, a bias-controlled multiplex PCR, was used to amplify TCRbeta CDR3 regions from genomic DNA. The study's own analysis went as follows. Nucleated cell counts per sample were estimated from amplification of reference gene primers within the assay. Sequence reads were collapsed and filtered to measure the absolute abundance of every unique TCRbeta CDR3 rearrangement. Productive Simpson clonality was computed per sample as the square root of Simpson's diversity index over productive rearrangements. Drawn from immuneACCESS, this table holds only the in-frame rearrangements with V and J called that TCRdb kept. Clones are partly lost; checked studies trace under half to an unresolved V gene and leave the rest unexplained. For V, J and clone size, that table is used; D and trimming come from the DNA. This sample is represented by 120,000 or so clones; about 92% of them were singletons. The top ten hold 3.5% to 5% of the sample.

CDR1 SGHKS and CDR2 YYEKEE were looked up in the germline V gene (reference sequence). Its CDR3 holds 14 amino acids, cysteine through phenylalanine. Of all the DNA, just the CDR3 is kept, 42 bases in frame from base 1. V is shortened by 4 bases, J by 0 bases, and the region joining them spans 11 bases. In Seattle, one collaborating source enrolled patients while the infection was active and tracked those patients longitudinally over the course of disease. Each collaborating institution followed its own protocols to collect whole blood in K2EDTA tubes. Collaborator samples were shipped for TCRbeta analysis as frozen whole blood, isolated PBMCs, or DNA extracted from either sample type. Details on this clone: Its antigen is currently not known. No qualities accompany the bases; no much larger clone lies one base away.

The investigation overall reported the following: The quantity of clinical and demographic metadata differed by source and by participant and was supplied without curation.

The sequence links TRBV5-5 to TRBJ2-7; the D segment could be TRBD1, given 6 matching bases. Sequencing was performed on peripheral blood. The receptor comes from a man in his sixties with COVID-19, enrolled during active disease. CDR3 loop: CASSRGQSSYEQYF. The nucleotides are TGTGCCAGCAGCCGAGGACAGAGCTCCTACGAGCAGTACTTC.